These T cell receptor beta chains were read from a single sample in a study of early T cells in non-severe SARS-CoV-2 infection. Via MiXCR, TCRdb re-called the 5' RACE reads, giving one row per CDR3 protein. The table includes around 72,000 distinct CDR3 sequences, over 9.5% detected once. The sample consisted of whole blood, taken at baseline. Receptors were obtained from an adult who was a healthcare worker with PCR-confirmed SARS-CoV-2 infection or an uninfected control (not recorded which). The CDR3 runs from the conserved cysteine through the conserved F or W. D genes are given only for firm matches. Clone size is stated in some rows and not others, as once, few, many or a class when expanded.

few	TRBV19	TRBJ2-3	TRBD2	TGTGCCAGTAGTACTGGGAGCGGGACTAGCACAGATACGCAGTATTTT	CASSTGSGTSTDTQYF
many	TRBV7-2	TRBJ1-5	.	TGTGCCAGCAGCCCCCAGGGGCTCGGTCAGCCCCAGCATTTT	CASSPQGLGQPQHF
.	TRBV5-6	TRBJ2-2	.	TGTGCCAGCAGAGGACCGGACAGTCCTCCTCGGGGCACCGGGGAGCTGTTTTTT	CASRGPDSPPRGTGELFF
.	TRBV3-1	TRBJ1-4	.	TGTGCCAGCAGCCAAGGGGCGCTTCGAGAAAAACTGTTTTTT	CASSQGALREKLFF
few	TRBV12-3/TRBV12-4	TRBJ1-2	TRBD1	TGTGCCAGCAGTGGGACAGGAGCTAACTATGGCTACACCTTC	CASSGTGANYGYTF
many	TRBV3-1	TRBJ2-3	TRBD2	TGTGCCAGCAGCGCGCTAGCGGGGGGTACAGATACGCAGTATTTT	CASSALAGGTDTQYF
many	TRBV7-6	TRBJ1-5	.	TGTGCCAGCAGCTTAGGAGGGCATCAGCCCCAGCATTTT	CASSLGGHQPQHF
many	TRBV9	TRBJ2-7	.	TGTGCCAGCAGCGTAGGGTCCAGCTCCTACGAGCAGTACTTC	CASSVGSSSYEQYF
few	TRBV3-1	TRBJ2-1	TRBD2	TGTGCCAGCAGCCCGACTAGCGGGGGCCTCAATGAGCAGTTCTTC	CASSPTSGGLNEQFF
.	TRBV4-2	TRBJ2-1	TRBD2	TGTGCCAGCAGCCAAGCCGCTAGCGGGGGGGCTAATGAGCAGTTCTTC	CASSQAASGGANEQFF
many	TRBV7-2	TRBJ1-1	.	TGTGCCAGCAGCCCGGAGGGACGTAGGATGAACACTGAAGCTTTCTTT	CASSPEGRRMNTEAFF
many	TRBV30	TRBJ2-1	TRBD2	TGTGCCTGGACCCCCCTAGCGGGGGGATACAATGAGCAGTTCTTC	CAWTPLAGGYNEQFF
many	TRBV7-2	TRBJ1-4	.	TGTGCCAGCAGCTCAAACACAGCAACTAATGAAAAACTGTTTTTT	CASSSNTATNEKLFF
.	TRBV5-6	TRBJ2-1	.	TGTGCCAGCAGTCGACGGGAGACGACCGAGCAGTTCTTC	CASSRRETTEQFF
.	TRBV27	TRBJ1-2	TRBD1	TGTGCCAGCAGCAGACACTACGGGACAGGGCCTCCCGGTGGCTACACCTTC	CASSRHYGTGPPGGYTF
.	TRBV20-1	TRBJ2-7	.	TGCAGTGCTGGTGCCCCGCCACACTACGAGCAGTACTTC	CSAGAPPHYEQYF
few	TRBV5-6	TRBJ2-2	TRBD2	TGTGCCAGCAGTTGGGACTACAGTAGTACCGGGGAGCTGTTTTTT	CASSWDYSSTGELFF
.	TRBV7-3	TRBJ2-1	.	TGTGCCAGCAGCGTCGACAGAGACAATGAGCAGTTCTTC	CASSVDRDNEQFF
.	TRBV7-2	TRBJ2-2	.	TGTGCCAGCAGCCCCCGGTCCTTATCGGGCACCGGGGAGCTGTTTTTT	CASSPRSLSGTGELFF
.	TRBV6-2/TRBV6-3	TRBJ1-2	.	TGTGCCAGCAGTTACTCGAGGGGGACTTCTAACTATGGCTACACCTTC	CASSYSRGTSNYGYTF
few	TRBV11-2	TRBJ2-5	TRBD1	TGTGCCAGCAGCCTAGGGGGCATCCAAGAGACCCAGTACTTC	CASSLGGIQETQYF
.	TRBV20-1	TRBJ2-4	TRBD2	TGCAGTGCTCTGACTAGCGGGGAGAACATTCAGTACTTC	CSALTSGENIQYF
many	TRBV3-1	TRBJ1-1	TRBD1	TGTGCCAGCAGCTCCCGGGACAGGGTATCAGCTTTCTTT	CASSSRDRVSAFF
many	TRBV5-4	TRBJ2-5	.	TGTGCCAGCAGCCCCGCCCTCTGGGGGGCGAGGGAGACCCAGTACTTC	CASSPALWGARETQYF
.	TRBV7-2	TRBJ2-3	TRBD1	TGTGCCAGCAGCTTAGGGCAGGGGGCCAGCACAGATACGCAGTATTTT	CASSLGQGASTDTQYF
.	TRBV12-5	TRBJ2-7	TRBD2	TGTGCTAGTGGTTTGGTATTGCGGGGGTCTTTCTCCTATGAGCAGTACTTC	CASGLVLRGSFSYEQYF
few	TRBV14	TRBJ1-6	.	TGTGCCAGCCCACATTCACCCCTCCACTTT	CASPHSPLHF
.	TRBV30	TRBJ2-3	TRBD1	TGTGCCTGGAGTGCGGGACAGGGGAATTATTTT	CAWSAGQGNYF
.	TRBV27	TRBJ2-5	.	TGTGCCAGCTCCCCCCTCCCCCCATTCGGGGAGACCCAGTACTTC	CASSPLPPFGETQYF
.	TRBV2	TRBJ2-3	.	TGTGCCAGCAGGAGCGGTGGAGGTACGCAGTATTTT	CASRSGGGTQYF
.	TRBV9	TRBJ1-5	.	TGTGCCAGCAGTGATGACAGCCTCAATCAGCCCCAGCATTTT	CASSDDSLNQPQHF
.	TRBV12-3/TRBV12-4	TRBJ1-1	.	TGTGCCAGCAGTACAATCCGGGAGACCAACACTGAAGCTTTCTTT	CASSTIRETNTEAFF